The 14 T cell receptor beta chains presented below share a single source sample, sequenced in a study of blood T cells in healthy people across ages. PCR was performed a second time for about 7 to 11 cycles using a sample-barcoded 5' primer and a J-beta primer mix. One entry per CDR3 protein results from TCRdb running MiXCR on the 5' RACE reads. The table includes about 800,000 distinct CDR3 sequences, roughly 25% detected once. These data were also reused for a study on T cells of mothers and their children.

Material: blood. The receptors stem from a boy between 10 and 17 years old in good health.

A note on this clonotype: Mismatch with germline at one junction end may stem from a read error. This chain links TRBV3-1 with TRBJ2-3; D is undetermined. The CDR3 has 13 amino acids. The germline V gene encodes CDR1 LGHDT and CDR2 YNNKEL (reference sequence). The CDR3 region has the DNA TGTGCCAGCGGCCAAGATTTGGACGTTACGCAGTATTTT. Its protein product is CASGQDLDVTQYF.

This sequence joins TRBV4-3 and TRBJ2-1, with D perhaps TRBD1 or TRBD2 (5 bases each). Between the trimmed V and J ends, which lost 0 bases and 6 bases, there was a span of 15 bases. This CDR3 has 16 residues. Germline lookup yields CDR1 LGHNA and CDR2 YSLEER. DNA for the CDR3: TGCGCCAGCAGCCAAGACCCGCCAGGGACGATCAATGAGCAGTTCTTC. Translating gives CASSQDPPGTINEQFF.

This clonotype was seen only a few times. The rearrangement joins TRBV7-6 to TRBJ2-2; 8 nucleotides match TRBD2. V gave up 5 bases and J gave up 5 bases; unmatched junction bases: 10. The length of the CDR3 is 16 residues. CDR1 and CDR2 from the germline V gene are SGHVS and FNYEAQ. The CDR3 DNA is TGTGCCAGCAGCCCCGTCGGGGGGGGGCTTACCGGGGAGCTGTTTTTT. Amino acids: CASSPVGGGLTGELFF. The variable domain in full, completed from reference TRBV7-6 and TRBJ2-2, reads GAGVSQSPRYKVTKRGQDVALRCDPISGHVSLYWYRQALGQGPEFLTYFNYEAQQDKSGLPNDRFSAERPEGSISTLTIQRTEQRDSAMYRCASSPVGGGLTGELFFGEGSRLTVL.

This clonotype was observed a few times. This sequence joins TRBV28 and TRBJ2-3; D not certain. V was cut by 8 bases and J by 2 bases, with 14 bases left in between. CDR1 and CDR2 from the germline V gene are MDHEN and SYDVKM. The CDR3 runs 14 residues. The DNA for the CDR3 is TGTGCCAGCGGTTACAACTACATCACAGATACGCAGTATTTT. Translated, it gives CASGYNYITDTQYF.

This clonotype was seen only a few times. The chain carries TRBV6-5 and TRBJ1-6; possibly TRBD1 for D (6 bases). There are 15 residues in the CDR3. CDR1 is MNHEY, CDR2 SVGAGI, per germline. V lost 0 bases, J lost 7 bases, and 10 bases lay in between. The CDR3 coding sequence is TGTGCCAGCAGTTACTCGCAGGGGTTGAATTCACCCCTCCACTTT. It encodes CASSYSQGLNSPLHF.

The chain carries TRBV25-1 and TRBJ1-3; D unresolved. The CDR3 runs 15 residues. V was cut by 2 bases and J by 9 bases, with 17 bases left in between. Germline V gene sequence: CDR1 MGHDK, CDR2 SYGVNS. CDR3 nucleotides: TGTGCCAGCAGTGAAGGACGCCCAGTCCAGAGCACCATATATTTT. Its protein product is CASSEGRPVQSTIYF.

V is TRBV10-3 and J is TRBJ2-2; the match to TRBD1 covers 9 bases. CDR1 and CDR2 from the germline V gene are ENHRY and SYGVKD. V shed 2 bases and J 6 bases; nucleotides not matched to a gene: 4. This CDR3 has 15 residues. The CDR3 DNA reads TGTGCCATCAGTGAGCTACAGGGGGCCGCCGGGGAGCTGTTTTTT. This gives the protein CAISELQGAAGELFF.

The genes are TRBV4-1 and TRBJ2-3, with a possible D match to TRBD1 (5 bases). The V end lost 2 bases, the J end lost 0 bases, and 12 bases lay between the germline ends. The CDR3 runs 16 residues. Per the germline V gene, CDR1 is MGHRA and CDR2 is YSYEKL. CDR3 amino acids: CASSQTDITSTDTQYF. As DNA, the CDR3 is TGCGCCAGCAGCCAAACGGACATCACTAGCACAGATACGCAGTATTTT.

The chain uses TRBV7-9 and TRBJ1-1, with TRBD1 matching over 11 bases. The CDR3 extends over 17 amino acids. Per germline, CDR1 SEHNR and CDR2 FQNEAQ (reference sequence). Trimming removed 0 bases from V and 6 bases from J; junction bases left unmatched: 9. CDR3 amino acids: CASSLAGRDRGDAEAFF. The CDR3, as DNA: TGTGCCAGCAGCTTAGCGGGGAGGGACAGGGGGGATGCTGAAGCTTTCTTT.

Many counts were recorded for this clonotype. The rearrangement links TRBV7-8 to TRBJ2-5; D is uncertain. The V end lost 5 bases, the J end lost 3 bases, and 4 bases lay between the germline ends. Germline CDR1 reads SGHVS; CDR2 reads FQNEAQ. This CDR3 has 11 amino acids. The CDR3 nucleotides read TGTGCCAGCAGCATAGAAGAGACCCAGTACTTC. Its translation is CASSIEETQYF.

The gene calls are TRBV7-8 and TRBJ2-7; the D is unclear. From germline, CDR1 is SGHVS and CDR2 FQNEAQ. The CDR3 length is 15 residues. V was clipped by 5 bases and J by 1 base, with 15 bases between them. The CDR3 reads CASSPTQDRSYEQYF. The DNA of the CDR3 is TGTGCCAGCAGCCCCACTCAAGACCGATCCTACGAGCAGTACTTC. Looking up the rest from reference TRBV7-8 and TRBJ2-7 gives the full variable domain: GAGVSQSPRYKVAKRGQDVALRCDPISGHVSLFWYQQALGQGPEFLTYFQNEAQLDKSGLPSDRFFAERPEGSVSTLKIQRTQQEDSAVYLCASSPTQDRSYEQYFGPGTRLTVT.

The chain carries TRBV29-1 and TRBJ2-7; 7 nucleotides line up with TRBD2. V was pared by 3 bases and J by 5 bases, with 13 bases of the junction left unmatched. The length of the CDR3 is 15 residues. Germline values: CDR1 SQVTM, CDR2 ANQGSEA. CDR3 region: CSVDGLGTGMDEQYF. The DNA for the CDR3 is TGCAGCGTTGATGGACTAGGTACCGGTATGGACGAGCAGTACTTC.

About this clonotype: A much larger clone is a single base away; this may be a read error. The V gene is TRBV5-4, the J gene TRBJ1-2; D is possibly TRBD1 (6 bases). The CDR3 length is 13 residues. Trimming cost V 4 bases and J 4 bases, with 11 bases left between them. Germline loops: CDR1 SGHNT, CDR2 YYREEE (reference sequence). This CDR3 reads CASSVDSGYGYTF. The CDR3 DNA follows: TGTGCCAGCAGCGTGGACAGTGGCTATGGCTACACCTTC. Using reference TRBV5-4 and TRBJ1-2 for the parts outside the CDR3, the full variable domain is ETGVTQSPTHLIKTRGQQVTLRCSSQSGHNTVSWYQQALGQGPQFIFQYYREEENGRGNFPPRFSGLQFPNYSSELNVNALELDDSALYLCASSVDSGYGYTFGSGTRLTVV.

The V gene is TRBV6-5, the J gene TRBJ2-7; maybe TRBD2 (6 bases). Germline V CDR1 and CDR2: MNHEY, SVGAGI. V shed 7 bases and J shed 3 bases, with 19 bases lying between them. This CDR3 spans 15 amino acids. DNA for the CDR3: TGTGCCAGCAAAGCTTCGGGACTTAAGATCTACGAGCAGTACTTC. It specifies CASKASGLKIYEQYF.